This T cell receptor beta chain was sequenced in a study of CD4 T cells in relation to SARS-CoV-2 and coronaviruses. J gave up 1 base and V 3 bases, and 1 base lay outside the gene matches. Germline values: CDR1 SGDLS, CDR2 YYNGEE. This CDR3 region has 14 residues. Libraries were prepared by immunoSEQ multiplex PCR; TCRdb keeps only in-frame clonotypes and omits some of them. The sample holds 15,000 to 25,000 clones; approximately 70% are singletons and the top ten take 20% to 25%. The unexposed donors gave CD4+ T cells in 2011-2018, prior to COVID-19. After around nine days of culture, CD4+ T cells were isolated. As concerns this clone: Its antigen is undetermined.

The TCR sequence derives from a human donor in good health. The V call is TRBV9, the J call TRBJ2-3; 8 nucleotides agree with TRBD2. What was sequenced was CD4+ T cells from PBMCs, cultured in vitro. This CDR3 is CASSGGLGTDTQYF. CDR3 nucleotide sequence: TGTGCCAGCAGCGGGGGACTAGGCACAGATACGCAGTATTTT. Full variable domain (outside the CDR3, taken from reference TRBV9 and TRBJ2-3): DSGVTQTPKHLITATGQRVTLRCSPRSGDLSVYWYQQSLDQGLQFLIQYYNGEERAKGNILERFSAQQFPDLHSELNLSSLELGDSALYFCASSGGLGTDTQYFGPGTRLTVL.